One sample yielded the 3 T cell receptor beta chains listed below, sequenced in a study of OX40 agonist ivuxolimab in advanced cancers. Using immunoSEQ multiplex PCR, the repertoire was profiled, and TCRdb retains in-frame clones only, with some absent. Found here are about 38,000 clones, 70% to 85% of them singletons; the top ten hold about 20%. The sample here was CD4+ or CD8+ T cells sorted from blood, taken in a trial of the OX40 agonist ivuxolimab. The source is an adult with an advanced solid tumor such as melanoma, head and neck, liver or kidney cancer.

This chain joins TRBV14 and TRBJ2-5, with TRBD2 as a possible D gene (6 bases). The germline V and J ends were trimmed by 1 base and 7 bases, with 16 bases remaining between them. The CDR3 has 15 residues. Germline loops: CDR1 SGHDN, CDR2 FVKESK. DNA of the CDR3: TGTGCCAGCAGCCAAGGTTCAGTCGGGAGTGGGACCCAGTACTTC. It translates to CASSQGSVGSGTQYF.

The chain employs TRBV9 and TRBJ2-3; the D is unclear. Germline assignment: CDR1 SGDLS and CDR2 YYNGEE. The CDR3 is 16 residues long. Trimming cost V 6 bases and J 2 bases, with 19 bases left between them. CDR3 sequence: CASISSKNAPTDTQYF. As DNA, the CDR3 is TGTGCCAGCATTAGTTCTAAAAACGCGCCCACAGATACGCAGTATTTT.

There are a few counts of this clone. The rearrangement joins TRBV19 to TRBJ1-3; D unclear. V was trimmed by 3 bases and J by 9 bases, leaving 6 bases between them. This CDR3 region has 11 residues. Germline V gene data show CDR1 as LNHDA and CDR2 as SQIVND (reference sequence). CDR3 protein: CASSIGTTIYF. The CDR3 DNA follows: TGTGCCAGTAGTATCGGCACCACCATATATTTT.